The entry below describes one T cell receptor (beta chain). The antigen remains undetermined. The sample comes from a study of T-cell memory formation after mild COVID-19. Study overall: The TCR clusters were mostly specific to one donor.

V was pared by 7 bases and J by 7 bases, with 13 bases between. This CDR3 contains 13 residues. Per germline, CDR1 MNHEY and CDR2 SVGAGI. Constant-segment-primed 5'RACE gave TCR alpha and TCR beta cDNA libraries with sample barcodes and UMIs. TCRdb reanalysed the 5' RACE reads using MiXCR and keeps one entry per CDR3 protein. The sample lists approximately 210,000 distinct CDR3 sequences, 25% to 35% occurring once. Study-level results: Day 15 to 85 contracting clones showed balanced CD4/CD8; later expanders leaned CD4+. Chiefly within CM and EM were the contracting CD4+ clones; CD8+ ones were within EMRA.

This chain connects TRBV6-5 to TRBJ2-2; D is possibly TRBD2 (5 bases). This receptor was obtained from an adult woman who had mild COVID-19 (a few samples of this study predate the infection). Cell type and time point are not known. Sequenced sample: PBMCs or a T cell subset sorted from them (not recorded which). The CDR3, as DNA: TGTGCCAGCACCTTTTCACGGGACGGGGAGCTGTTTTTT. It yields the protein CASTFSRDGELFF.